This entry concerns a single T cell receptor beta chain. This clone's antigen is unknown. Base-call qualities are not available, and no considerably larger clone is one nucleotide away. The germline V gene (reference sequence) provides CDR1 SEHNR and CDR2 FQNEAQ. Its CDR3 holds 12 amino acids, cysteine through phenylalanine. Of all the DNA, just the CDR3 is kept, 36 bases in frame from base 1. V is cut by 1 base and J by 6 bases, and the space between the germline ends is 6 bases. The data belong to a study of cytomegalovirus exposure and HLA in healthy donors (dated by TCRdb to 2015 to 2018). About the study as a whole: In an earlier analysis of some 550 of the donors, about 260 Gb of sequence data and 90 million to 120 million unique TCR beta sequences from roughly 190 million T cells were reported. In the later analysis, no new phenotypic data were used to find candidate immune exposures; instead, reliance was placed on TCR beta sequences and their occurrence across donors. Of the roughly 420 genotyped donors, less than 85% were placed in the genetic ancestry cluster associated with self-reported Caucasian donors. To decide whether each TCR beta V gene segment behaved as functional or pseudogenic, an earlier analysis of some 540 of the donors relied on high-throughput TCR beta sequencing. The aim of the study was to test whether cataloging public T cell receptors could identify signatures of past pathogen exposure. A later genetic analysis used genome-wide SNP genotypes for 398 of the 666 donors, treating that subset as a discovery cohort. The number of typed donors differed by locus: roughly 620-640 for A, B, C, DRB1 and DQB1; approximately 530 for DQA1; some 610 for DPA1; and some 470 for DPB1. Among 398 genotyped donors of the cohort, an average of roughly 240,000 unique TCR beta nucleotide sequences were sequenced per donor, around a sixth of them non-productive. An early release that covered approximately 600 HLA-typed donors contained 250 to 350 gigabases of sequencing data and around 80 million unique TCR sequences. HLA typing included class I and class II loci at four-digit resolution. Every repertoire in the discovery cohort had been generated on one and the same sequencing platform. Because of strong linkage in the cohort, 4 to 6 DR-DQ haplotypes were treated as single units for association and clustering. The T cell repertoires of 700 or so subjects were profiled by immunosequencing and related to cytomegalovirus serostatus. Donor age, sex, ethnicity and CMV serostatus were compiled alongside the repertoire data. High-throughput TCR immunosequencing, statistical association of individual TCRs with disease status, and machine learning were combined to predict cytomegalovirus infection status. A later analysis re-analyzed previously published TCR beta repertoires from 500 to 700 donors and added high-resolution HLA genotyping to study TCR occurrence patterns. A separate validation cohort of about 110 different subjects was used in addition to the roughly 640-subject first cohort. What the work shows at the level of the full study, not this receptor alone: Some IMGT-functional V segments, including TRBV6-2 and TRBV6-3, could not be distinguished by the 87-base-pair reads and were therefore excluded. Assigning TCR associations to individual alleles was difficult when HLA alleles, especially DR and DQ, strongly co-occurred. Broadly in line with IMGT annotations, most TCR beta V segments showed up in productive rearrangements about 87% or about 30% of the time in an earlier analysis of several hundred of the donors. The study gave a list of under 200 TCR beta chains associated with cytomegalovirus. In both the original and validation cohorts, the classifier was reported to diagnose cytomegalovirus status with high specificity and sensitivity. Roughly uniform sequencing depth across donors was assumed in presence/absence analyses, although this assumption may not hold. Most TCR sequences were seen in very few donors, while some public TCRs were found in many individuals. A cluster of highly shared sequence variants was judged likely to represent a technical artifact of the sequencing pipeline. In a later analysis, most CMV-associated TCR beta chains were found to appear HLA-restricted, with HLA associations seemingly driven largely by CMV exposure. For the cohort, immune exposure information was limited to CMV serostatus. A further reported finding was that TCR beta sequences accurately predicted the HLA-A and HLA-B alleles for most subjects in the first cohort. In a later genetic analysis, a missense DCLRE1C variant was associated with V-gene and J-gene trimming of TCR beta chains, and the association was replicated in an independent cohort. A later analysis reported that several top co-occurrence clusters appeared linked to parvovirus B19, influenza, CMV and Epstein-Barr virus. In a later analysis, HLA-associated TCR beta chains were found to be more clonally expanded and to have lower generation probabilities than equally common non-associated chains. A few of the identified cytomegalovirus-associated TCR beta chains were confirmed in vitro to be specific for cytomegalovirus antigens. Specific HLA alleles were associated with roughly 17,000 TCR beta sequences at a false discovery rate of 0.05 in a later analysis. The authors suggested that the approach could potentially be extended to other disease states and immunological phenotypes. In a later genetic analysis, fewer N-insertions in productive TCRs were reported among donors in an Asian-associated ancestry cluster than the roughly 700-donor mean. A later analysis found that TCR association rates varied across HLA loci, with DRB1 alleles showing the most associated TCRs and HLA-C alleles the fewest. Linkage disequilibrium might explain the correlated functional status among segregating V segments, but an unknown experimental factor could not be excluded. Because some donors lacked HLA typing at each locus, the association tests relied only on the typed subset. Only TCR beta chains were sequenced in this cohort, and the absence of alpha or paired-chain data limited detectable features. Some 16 rarely observed V segments, including chromosome 9 orphons, were excluded from the earlier analysis of several hundred of the donors because counts were too low.

Library generation was performed with the immunoSEQ multiplex PCR assay. For the multiplex PCR, a mixture combining 60 forward primers for TCR Vbeta segments and 13 reverse primers for TCR Jbeta segments was used. A multiplex PCR assay on genomic DNA amplified the CDR3 region of rearranged TCR beta genes. The Illumina HiSeq System was used to sequence the amplified TCR beta libraries as 87-base-pair reads. The source study handled its data this way. Across the roughly 640 repertoires, a later analysis counted tens of millions of unique TCR beta chains, 9 million to 14 million of which were shared by at least two donors. To remove PCR and sequencing errors, raw reads were error-corrected and collapsed into unique sequences using a nearest-neighbor algorithm that merged closely related sequences. To assign V, D and J gene segments, CDR3 sequences were aligned to IMGT reference sequences. Each retained sequence needed at least a six-nucleotide match to both a V gene segment and a J gene segment. A rearrangement counted as productive if the CDR3 had no stop codons and remained in frame with V and J, and every other rearrangement counted as non-productive. CDR3 was defined by IMGT convention, running from the second conserved V-encoded cysteine to the conserved J-encoded phenylalanine. Sequences without an unambiguous match to a single V gene segment were excluded from the earlier analysis of about 600 of the donors. An earlier analysis of 500 to 600 of the donors classified V segments as functional when productive rearrangements were above 56.7% and as segregating when the standard deviation between donors was above 5%. To diagnose cytomegalovirus status from the catalog of TCR beta chain sequences, a statistical classification framework was built. In a later analysis, TCR nucleotide sequences were compared against IMGT/GENE-DB human TR gene sequences so that V and J genes could be assigned. The TCRdist pipeline was used in a later analysis to assign CDR3 sequences and most-parsimonious VDJ recombination scenarios. In a later analysis, each TCR beta chain was defined by its CDR3 amino acid sequence together with its V-gene family, and reads without a unique V-gene family were excluded. In a later analysis, a few hundred highly shared, low-generation-probability nucleotide sequences were removed to address suspected cross-contamination and a sequencing artifact. A later analysis calculated a clonal expansion index for each public chain from normalized within-repertoire ranks of inferred template counts. Generation probabilities in a later analysis came from a VDJ recombination model fitted to out-of-frame rearrangements, and those results were checked against IGoR. Hypergeometric tests were used in a later analysis to score TCR-TCR, TCR-HLA and TCR-CMV co-occurrence, with a repertoire-size bias correction applied to the TCR pairs. A later analysis estimated false discovery rates by permuting HLA or CMV assignments 20 times. In a later analysis, co-occurring TCRs were grouped using DBSCAN, with TCRdist sequence similarity added in when clustering inside HLA-allele-positive subsets. Co-occurrence clustering excluded repertoires with fewer than 30,000 or more than 120,000 public chains, plus five with anomalous nucleotide sharing. TCRdb limited this immuneACCESS table to in-frame rearrangements with V and J called. A share of clones is missing; checked studies link under half to unresolved V genes, and the rest is unexplained. The V and J calls and clone size are taken from that table; D and trimming were inferred from the DNA. In all, the sample holds about 190,000 clones, and 80% to 90% of those were seen once. The top ten clonotypes cover 1% to 1.5% of the sample.

The cohort consisted of some 730 healthy bone marrow donors. Cohort members were all nominally healthy when sampled, although unrecorded immune exposures were likely present. The donor tested CMV seronegative and was one of the 352 seronegative cohort members. A peripheral blood sample was collected from each donor, and TCR beta sequencing was performed on peripheral blood mononuclear cells. The Qiagen DNeasy Blood Extraction Kit was used to extract genomic DNA from the blood cell samples. This clonotype originated in a man younger than 40 in good health and CMV-seronegative. The sequence is built from TRBV7-9 and TRBJ1-2; too little of a D gene remains to name it. Sequenced: PBMCs. The base sequence is TGTGCCAGCAGCTTAGTGCCGGATGGCTACACCTTC. It codes for CASSLVPDGYTF.